Listed below are T cell receptor beta chains from one sample, sequenced in a study of blood T cells in healthy people across ages. Using its own MiXCR run on the 5' RACE reads, TCRdb lists one record per CDR3 protein. This sample has about 1.4 million distinct CDR3 sequences; almost 60% occur once, and the top ten carry over 5%. The sequenced sample was blood. These TCRs come from a man in his late teens or twenties in good health. The CDR3 runs from the conserved cysteine through the conserved F or W. A D gene is named only where the DNA matches it firmly. Clone size is given for some rows only: seen once, a few or many times, or a class if the clone is expanded.

size: .; J: TRBJ2-5; D: TRBD1; V: TRBV3-1; CDR3: CASSPLPEPTGVQQYF; DNA: TGTGCCAGCAGTCCCCTCCCCGAACCTACAGGGGTACAGCAGTACTTC
size: .; J: TRBJ1-2; D: .; V: TRBV29-1; CDR3: CSVDRTGNYGYTF; DNA: TGCAGCGTTGACAGGACGGGTAACTATGGCTACACCTTC
size: .; J: TRBJ2-3; D: .; V: TRBV3-1; CDR3: CASSLPGTVGGDTQYF; DNA: TGTGCCAGCAGCCTGCCCGGGACCGTAGGGGGAGATACGCAGTATTTT
size: .; J: TRBJ1-1; D: .; V: TRBV29-1; CDR3: CSVVRQPIEAFF; DNA: TGCAGCGTTGTAAGACAGCCAATCGAAGCTTTCTTT
size: .; J: TRBJ2-5; D: .; V: TRBV20-1; CDR3: CSASLRIPGNNEQYF; DNA: TGCAGTGCTAGCCTACGGATTCCCGGCAACAATGAGCAGTACTTC
size: .; J: TRBJ2-5; D: TRBD2; V: TRBV5-1; CDR3: CASSLEASGSKNQETQYF; DNA: TGCGCCAGCAGCTTGGAGGCTAGCGGGAGCAAAAACCAAGAGACCCAGTACTTC
size: few; J: TRBJ1-6; D: .; V: TRBV29-1; CDR3: CSVAIGPPSSPLHF; DNA: TGCAGCGTTGCAATAGGTCCCCCCTCCTCACCCCTCCACTTT
size: .; J: TRBJ1-2; D: .; V: TRBV5-5; CDR3: CASSLVGARKGYTF; DNA: TGTGCCAGCAGCTTGGTTGGGGCCAGGAAAGGCTACACCTTC
size: .; J: TRBJ2-1; D: .; V: TRBV4-1; CDR3: CASSPGFFSYNEQFF; DNA: TGCGCCAGCAGCCCGGGGTTCTTCTCCTACAATGAGCAGTTCTTC
size: .; J: TRBJ2-3; D: TRBD2; V: TRBV28; CDR3: CASSLKFGLVNTDTQYF; DNA: TGTGCCAGCAGTTTAAAATTTGGACTAGTAAACACAGATACGCAGTATTTT
size: few; J: TRBJ2-1; D: TRBD2; V: TRBV7-2; CDR3: CASSLDSGSAYNEQFF; DNA: TGTGCCAGCAGCTTAGACAGCGGGAGTGCCTACAATGAGCAGTTCTTC
size: .; J: TRBJ1-2; D: .; V: TRBV5-1; CDR3: CASSLRTETVNYGYTF; DNA: TGCGCCAGCAGCTTGCGGACAGAGACAGTTAACTATGGCTACACCTTC
size: .; J: TRBJ2-7; D: .; V: TRBV4-2; CDR3: CASSQVTRGPCPLNYEQYF; DNA: TGTGCCAGCAGCCAAGTTACTAGGGGCCCCTGCCCGCTAAACTACGAGCAGTACTTC
size: .; J: TRBJ2-5; D: .; V: TRBV29-1; CDR3: CSVVVPSRETQYF; DNA: TGCAGCGTTGTTGTACCCAGCAGGGAGACCCAGTACTTC
size: .; J: TRBJ1-2; D: .; V: TRBV10-2; CDR3: CASSEQPNFYGYTF; DNA: TGCGCCAGCAGTGAACAGCCCAATTTCTATGGCTACACCTTC
size: .; J: TRBJ2-6; D: .; V: TRBV4-3; CDR3: CASSQDLFGAGANVLTF; DNA: TGCGCCAGCAGCCAAGATCTGTTCGGGGCTGGGGCCAACGTCCTGACTTTC
size: .; J: TRBJ1-1; D: .; V: TRBV5-1; CDR3: CASSFGGVTEAFF; DNA: TGCGCCAGCAGCTTCGGCGGGGTCACTGAAGCTTTCTTT
size: .; J: TRBJ2-1; D: .; V: TRBV7-7; CDR3: CASSSSPMANEQFF; DNA: TGTGCCAGCAGCTCCTCCCCTATGGCCAATGAGCAGTTCTTC